The clone carrying this T cell receptor beta chain was counted only a few times. No antigen is known for it. This record comes from a study of cytomegalovirus exposure and HLA in healthy donors. Study background: Early released data had tens of millions of unique TCRs, all coming from HLA-typed donors.

Study results and limitations: The study labeled around 160 TCR beta chains cytomegalovirus-associated. CMV serostatus was the only recorded immune exposure for donors.

Researchers ran the PCR with 60 Vbeta and 13 Jbeta primers. Only in-frame clones appear in the TCRdb table, and some are missing; sequencing was by immunoSEQ multiplex PCR. The sample carries 70,000 to 100,000 clones, 80% recorded once. This clonotype was obtained from a man aged 18-30 years in good health and CMV-seronegative. The sample was PBMCs.

The DNA of the CDR3 is TGCGCCAGCAGCTTGGCCGGGGGACAGGGACAGAACGAGCAGTACTTC. Translation gives CASSLAGGQGQNEQYF. The chain links TRBV5-1 to TRBJ2-7, with TRBD1 identical over 9 bases. The germline gives CDR1 SGHRS, CDR2 YFSETQ. The V gene end was trimmed by 0 bases and the J gene end by 5 bases; junction bases not matched to a gene: 9. CDR3 length: 16 amino acids. The entire variable domain, with the rest obtained from reference TRBV5-1 and TRBJ2-7, is as follows: KAGVTQTPRYLIKTRGQQVTLSCSPISGHRSVSWYQQTPGQGLQFLFEYFSETQRNKGNFPGRFSGRQFSNSRSEMNVSTLELGDSALYLCASSLAGGQGQNEQYFGPGTRLTVT.